A selection of T cell receptor beta chains follows, all from one sample in a study of CXCR3-negative and CXCR3-positive naive CD8 T cells. TCRdb derives one entry per CDR3 protein from the 5' RACE reads, leaving out DNA. This sample's table reports about 82,000 distinct CDR3 sequences. Sequenced sample: naive CXCR3- CD8+ T cells from blood. Every receptor here comes from a human donor in good health. Some clones in this sample may be carry-over from other donors' samples. The CDR3 runs from the conserved cysteine through the conserved F or W.

CDR3aa	v_gene	j_gene
CASSLGGGVGNEQYF	TRBV7-8	TRBJ2-7
CASSSLQERTTEAFF	TRBV7-9	TRBJ1-1
CASSRSPGLAGNEQFF	TRBV5-5	TRBJ2-1
CASAARNGELFF	TRBV5-1	TRBJ2-2
CASSLWASGYPRETQYF	TRBV7-2	TRBJ2-5
CASSMAGASSYEQYF	TRBV19	TRBJ2-7
CASSSGTGISYEQYF	TRBV9	TRBJ2-7
CASSHSASGGVETQYF	TRBV4-2	TRBJ2-5
CASSSPSLADQETQYF	TRBV7-9	TRBJ2-5
CSARARQGTYEQYF	TRBV20-1	TRBJ2-7
CATKDDARSPGYTF	TRBV10-2	TRBJ1-2
CASSPGGTGGGYEQYF	TRBV13	TRBJ2-7
CASSLPRTGPLNIQYF	TRBV7-9	TRBJ2-4
CASSGRDSPYEQYF	TRBV7-9	TRBJ2-7
CSGLNRGQNEQYF	TRBV29-1	TRBJ2-7